The sequence of this T cell receptor (beta chain) was determined in a study of response to subunit inactivated influenza vaccine. This clonotype was seen a handful of times. TCRdb passed the RT-PCR reads through MiXCR, listing each CDR3 protein once. The repertoire holds 860,000 or so distinct CDR3 sequences, with 21% as singletons. The CDR3 is 15 residues long. V lost 0 bases to trimming and J lost 10 bases, with 15 bases between them. Germline V gives CDR1 MNHEY, CDR2 SVGAGI. The specimen comprised PBMCs from blood, sampled roughly 5 days after vaccination. This TCR came from a man in his fifties or sixties who received an inactivated influenza vaccine. The rearrangement links TRBV6-5 to TRBJ1-4; no reliable D call. This CDR3 is CASSYSRRLGGKLFF. In nucleotides, the CDR3 is TGTGCCAGCAGTTACTCGCGCAGGCTTGGCGGAAAACTGTTTTTT.